The clone carrying this TCR beta chain was found a few times. Its target is not known. This record belongs to a study of beta chain features in type 1 diabetes. Study-wide points: The naive, central memory and Treg TCRB repertoires looked more alike in patients than they did in healthy donors.

Expressed TCRB transcripts got sequenced, as all isolated RNA was reverse transcribed. Generated by immunoSEQ multiplex PCR, the TCRdb table keeps only in-frame clones and is missing some. Of roughly 130,000 clones listed, about 8.7% are singletons. The source of this sequence is a man younger than 35 in good health. Sequencing was performed on central memory CD4+ T cells from blood.

This CDR3 is CASSIEGLGKNIQYF. In DNA, the CDR3 is TGTGCCAGTAGTATAGAGGGACTGGGCAAAAACATTCAGTACTTC. The rearrangement uses TRBV19 and TRBJ2-4; D perhaps matches TRBD2 (6 bases). Germline V CDR1 and CDR2: LNHDA, SQIVND (reference sequence). V lost 0 bases, J lost 3 bases, and 9 bases lay in between. The CDR3 sequence is 15 residues long.